Shown below are 24 T cell receptor beta chains from a single sample sequenced in a study of chemoradiotherapy in HPV16-positive cancers (dated by TCRdb to the early 2020s). The library was produced with the immunoSEQ multiplex PCR assay. TCRdb's version of the immuneACCESS table is confined to in-frame rearrangements and falls short of the full clone set. An unresolved V gene accounts for under half of the shortfall where checked; the remainder is of unknown origin. The sample yields over 4,500 clones; around 77% were counted once. Around 20% of the sample comes from the top ten. The sequencing here drew on tumor tissue, taken from a patient who underwent chemoradiotherapy. These receptors were collected from a human donor with HPV-associated anogenital cancer.

The J gene is TRBJ2-6, the V gene TRBV5-1, with a possible D match to TRBD2 (5 bases). Trimming removed 0 bases from V and 1 base from J, with 14 bases in between. The CDR3 loop spans 18 amino acids. CDR1 and CDR2 (germline): SGHRS, YFSETQ. In nucleotides, the CDR3 is TGCGCCAGCAGCTTGGGACGGACTGTGACGTCTGGGGCCAACGTCCTGACTTTC. Residues: CASSLGRTVTSGANVLTF.

The chain recombines TRBV6-7 with TRBJ2-1, with D possibly being TRBD1 (5 bases). TRBV6-7 is recorded as an ORF, its role being uncertain. The CDR3 spans 13 residues. Trimming took 4 bases from V and 5 from J, leaving 9 bases between them. The CDR3: CASSLGPNNEQFF. CDR3 bases: TGTGCCAGCAGTTTGGGGCCGAACAATGAGCAGTTCTTC.

V usage is TRBV5-1 and J usage is TRBJ1-4; TRBD1 matches 10 bases. CDR3 size: 16 residues. V trimming: 5 bases; J trimming: 4 bases; junction bases outside the gene matches: 8. Per germline, CDR1 SGHRS and CDR2 YFSETQ. CDR3 loop: CASSSGTGVYNEKLFF. For the CDR3, the DNA is TGCGCCAGCAGTTCCGGGACAGGGGTTTATAATGAAAAACTGTTTTTT.

The chain carries TRBV13 and TRBJ2-7, with a tentative D call TRBD1 (6 bases). The CDR3 is 17 amino acids. Germline lookup yields CDR1 PRHDT and CDR2 FYEKMQ (reference sequence). Trimming shortened V by 0 bases and J by 0 bases, and 15 bases separated the two germline ends. The DNA for the CDR3 is TGTGCCAGCAGCTTAGGAGTTGGGCACAGGGCCTCCTACGAGCAGTACTTC. It specifies CASSLGVGHRASYEQYF. Filled out from reference TRBV13 and TRBJ2-7, the complete variable domain reads AAGVIQSPRHLIKEKRETATLKCYPIPRHDTVYWYQQGPGQDPQFLISFYEKMQSDKGSIPDRFSAQQFSDYHSELNMSSLELGDSALYFCASSLGVGHRASYEQYFGPGTRLTVT.

The chain couples TRBV19 to TRBJ2-2; tentative D call: TRBD2 (6 bases). The CDR3 runs 15 residues. The V gene's germline CDR1 is LNHDA and CDR2 SQIVND (reference sequence). V dropped 6 bases and J dropped 2 bases, with 13 bases sitting between them. Written as DNA, the CDR3 is TGTGCCAGTAGCGCCGGGACTTTAAACACCGGGGAGCTGTTTTTT. It codes for CASSAGTLNTGELFF.

This chain uses TRBV10-1 with TRBJ2-3, with 8 positions matching TRBD2. The V and J ends lost 6 bases and 6 bases, in that order; junction bases with no gene match: 14. The length of the CDR3 is 16 residues. Germline-derived CDR1 and CDR2 are WNHNN and SYGVQD (reference sequence). In nucleotides, the CDR3 is TGCGCCAGCAGCGGGATACTAAGCGGGGGCATGGATACGCAGTATTTT. Protein sequence: CASSGILSGGMDTQYF.

This rearrangement joins TRBV7-9 to TRBJ2-7, with 9 bases aligning to TRBD2. The ends lost 5 bases at V and 2 bases at J; junction bases unmatched: 10. Per germline, CDR1 SEHNR and CDR2 FQNEAQ (reference sequence). The CDR3 totals 16 residues. CDR3 region: CASSQDGAGGTYEQYF. The CDR3 DNA follows: TGTGCCAGCAGCCAAGATGGGGCGGGAGGGACCTACGAGCAGTACTTC.

The rearrangement uses TRBV28 and TRBJ2-7; 10 nucleotides line up with TRBD1. CDR1 MDHEN and CDR2 SYDVKM come from the germline V gene. After removal of 2 bases from V and 3 bases from J, the junction contained 7 bases not matched to a gene. This CDR3 is built from 16 residues. CDR3 residues: CASSLPGTGVYYEQYF. CDR3 in DNA: TGTGCCAGCAGTTTACCCGGGACAGGGGTTTACTACGAGCAGTACTTC.

There are a few counts of this clone. The rearrangement joins TRBV27 to TRBJ2-1, with D perhaps TRBD1 (5 bases). This CDR3 region has 13 residues. Germline V gene lookup returns CDR1 MNHEY and CDR2 SMNVEV (reference sequence). Between the trimmed V and J ends, which lost 6 bases and 1 base, there was a span of 7 bases. The CDR3 DNA reads TGTGCCAGCAGGGCAGGGTCCTACAATGAGCAGTTCTTC. Encoded protein: CASRAGSYNEQFF.

The CDR3 region has the DNA TGTGCCAGCAGCTTGAGGGGAACCGGGTCGTGGGATACGCAGTATTTT. It yields the protein CASSLRGTGSWDTQYF. V usage is TRBV5-4 and J usage is TRBJ2-3, with TRBD1 as a possible D gene (5 bases). CDR3 length: 16 amino acids. In germline, CDR1 is SGHNT, CDR2 YYREEE (reference sequence). Trimming stripped 1 base from V and 6 bases from J, with 18 bases between. Complete variable domain (other parts from reference TRBV5-4 and TRBJ2-3): ETGVTQSPTHLIKTRGQQVTLRCSSQSGHNTVSWYQQALGQGPQFIFQYYREEENGRGNFPPRFSGLQFPNYSSELNVNALELDDSALYLCASSLRGTGSWDTQYFGPGTRLTVL.

The rearrangement joins TRBV6-6 to TRBJ2-1, with D perhaps TRBD1 or TRBD2 (7 bases each). Germline CDR1 and CDR2: MNHNY and SVGAGI (reference sequence). CDR3 length: 13 amino acids. V was trimmed by 11 bases and J by 5 bases, leaving 16 bases between them. The CDR3 DNA follows: TGTGCCCTCAGGGGGGGCAAGGACAATGAGCAGTTCTTC. Its translation: CALRGGKDNEQFF.

The CDR3 DNA follows: TGTGCCAGCAGCCCGGGACAGGGCTCCTACAATGAGCAGTTCTTC. Its translation: CASSPGQGSYNEQFF. The chain couples TRBV7-7 to TRBJ2-1; 9 nucleotides align to TRBD1. Trimming removed 5 bases from V and 0 bases from J; junction bases left unmatched: 2. The CDR3 sequence is 15 residues long. Germline CDR1 is SSHAT and CDR2 is FNYEAQ (reference sequence).

The chain couples TRBV19 to TRBJ1-6; a weak D match, TRBD1 (6 bases). CDR1 and CDR2 from the germline V gene are LNHDA and SQIVND (reference sequence). The CDR3 has 14 residues. Trimming shortened V by 4 bases and J by 6 bases, and 10 bases separated the two germline ends. In DNA, the CDR3 is TGTGCCAGTAGTACTTCAGGGGTTAATTCACCCCTCCACTTT. Encoded protein: CASSTSGVNSPLHF.

This sequence joins TRBV11-3 and TRBJ2-1, with TRBD2 matching 12 bases. V trimming: 5 bases; J trimming: 7 bases; junction bases outside the gene matches: 12. Germline V CDR1 and CDR2: SGHNT, YENEEA. This CDR3 spans 17 amino acids. CDR3 sequence reads: CASSRGVTSGSDNEQFF. In DNA, the CDR3 is TGTGCCAGCAGCCGAGGCGTGACTAGCGGGAGTGATAATGAGCAGTTCTTC.

Only a few counts were recorded for this clone. Written as DNA, the CDR3 is TGTGCCAGCAGTGGGACTAGCGGGAGGAGGACCGGGGAGCTGTTTTTT. Translation: CASSGTSGRRTGELFF. The chain couples TRBV6-1 to TRBJ2-2; TRBD2 agrees at 14 bases. Germline values: CDR1 MNHNS, CDR2 SASEGT. This CDR3 spans 16 amino acids. Trimming cost V 4 bases and J 5 bases; bases outside gene matches: 3.

The J gene is TRBJ2-3, the V gene TRBV27; no firm D call. The germline V gene encodes CDR1 MNHEY and CDR2 SMNVEV (reference sequence). The CDR3 length is 10 residues. V lost 8 bases and J 1 base, leaving 1 base between the germline ends. CDR3 sequence reads: CASGTDTQYF. Written as DNA, the CDR3 is TGTGCCAGCGGCACAGATACGCAGTATTTT.

The chain carries TRBV27 and TRBJ2-3, with D tentatively TRBD1 (6 bases). The CDR3 is made up of 13 amino acids. V lost 5 bases to trimming and J lost 6 bases, with 12 bases between them. Germline lookup yields CDR1 MNHEY and CDR2 SMNVEV (reference sequence). The chain's CDR3 is CASSQARGDTQYF. The DNA of the CDR3 is TGTGCCAGCAGTCAGGCAAGGGGGGATACGCAGTATTTT.

V gene TRBV27 combines with J gene TRBJ1-2; a possible D gene is TRBD1 (5 bases). The germline V gene has CDR1 MNHEY and CDR2 SMNVEV (reference sequence). The CDR3 is 17 amino acids. V dropped 3 bases and J dropped 5 bases, with 22 bases sitting between them. CDR3 sequence reads: CASSFGGGASLSYGYTF. The CDR3 bases are TGTGCCAGCAGTTTCGGGGGAGGGGCGAGCCTTAGTTATGGCTACACCTTC.

This clone showed up just once. The genes are TRBV5-1 and TRBJ2-3; D is unresolved. V lost 9 bases, J lost 0 bases, and 14 bases lay in between. The CDR3 runs to 14 residues. Germline V gene lookup returns CDR1 SGHRS and CDR2 YFSETQ. CDR3 protein: CATSDTSSTDTQYF. DNA of the CDR3: TGCGCCACCTCAGACACCTCTAGCACAGATACGCAGTATTTT.

The chain joins TRBV29-1 to TRBJ1-2, with 7 nucleotides matching TRBD1. V lost 4 bases, J lost 2 bases, and 10 bases stayed unmatched. The CDR3 is 15 residues long. From germline, CDR1 is SQVTM and CDR2 ANQGSEA. As DNA, the CDR3 is TGCAGCGTTGGGAGGGACAGCCAGGCGAACTATGGCTACACCTTC. Amino acid sequence: CSVGRDSQANYGYTF.

The chain carries TRBV12-5 and TRBJ2-7; D may match TRBD1 or TRBD2 (5 bases each). Germline V gene sequence: CDR1 LGHNT, CDR2 FRNRAP. The V end was cut by 3 bases, the J end by 0 bases, with 12 bases between. The CDR3 runs to 15 residues. CDR3 sequence: CASGLGTGSSYEQYF. The CDR3 region has the DNA TGTGCTAGTGGTTTAGGGACGGGAAGCTCCTACGAGCAGTACTTC.

There are a few counts of this clone. The chain couples TRBV9 to TRBJ2-5; D unclear. This CDR3 comprises 16 residues. Germline V gives CDR1 SGDLS, CDR2 YYNGEE. Trimming left V 0 bases short and J 2 bases short, with 14 bases between. CDR3 protein: CASSVGSRTVQETQYF. DNA for the CDR3: TGTGCCAGCAGCGTAGGGAGTAGGACGGTTCAAGAGACCCAGTACTTC. Together with reference TRBV9 and TRBJ2-5, the CDR3 gives the full variable domain: DSGVTQTPKHLITATGQRVTLRCSPRSGDLSVYWYQQSLDQGLQFLIQYYNGEERAKGNILERFSAQQFPDLHSELNLSSLELGDSALYFCASSVGSRTVQETQYFGPGTRLLVL.

The chain combines TRBV19 with TRBJ1-2; TRBD1 matches at 12 bases. V lost 4 bases, J lost 4 bases, and 10 bases stayed unmatched. The length of the CDR3 is 17 residues. The germline V gene encodes CDR1 LNHDA and CDR2 SQIVND (reference sequence). The DNA for the CDR3 is TGTGCCAGTAGTACCCAGACCGGGACAGGGGGCAGCTATGGCTACACCTTC. Translation: CASSTQTGTGGSYGYTF.

The rearrangement joins TRBV10-1 to TRBJ2-5, with D perhaps TRBD1 (6 bases). From germline, CDR1 is WNHNN and CDR2 SYGVQD (reference sequence). Trimming pared 3 bases from V and 3 bases from J, leaving 8 bases between. The CDR3 is 13 amino acids. The DNA for the CDR3 is TGCGCCAGCAGTGACCCAGGGGAAGAGACCCAGTACTTC. This encodes CASSDPGEETQYF.